The 31 T cell receptor beta chains given below trace back to one sample, sequenced in a study of blood T cell repertoires in COVID-19. Repertoires were generated with immunoSEQ multiplex PCR, while TCRdb's copy carries only in-frame clones and drops some. The sample lists under 300,000 clones; around 91% were seen once. The sequenced sample was peripheral blood. These receptors came from a woman aged 60 to 75 with COVID-19, enrolled during active disease.

This rearrangement joins TRBV19 to TRBJ1-2; 7 nucleotides agree with TRBD1. The CDR3 consists of 14 residues. The V and J ends lost 3 bases and 7 bases, in that order; junction bases with no gene match: 8. Germline CDR1 LNHDA, CDR2 SQIVND (reference sequence). Written as DNA, the CDR3 is TGTGCCAGTAGTATCTTGCGCCCAGGGGGTGGCTACACCTTC. Residues: CASSILRPGGGYTF.

The chain has TRBV15 and TRBJ2-6; 10 bases line up with TRBD1. The junction had 9 bases not matched to a gene; V was cut back by 3 bases and J by 4 bases. Germline CDR1 LNHNV, CDR2 YYDKDF (reference sequence). The CDR3 is 18 residues long. The CDR3 region has the DNA TGTGCCACCAGCAGCCCCGGGGACAGGGGCCGAGGGGCCAACGTCCTGACTTTC. This gives the protein CATSSPGDRGRGANVLTF. The entire variable domain, with the rest obtained from reference TRBV15 and TRBJ2-6, is as follows: DAMVIQNPRYQVTQFGKPVTLSCSQTLNHNVMYWYQQKSSQAPKLLFHYYDKDFNNEADTPDNFQSRRPNTSFCFLDIRSPGLGDTAMYLCATSSPGDRGRGANVLTFGAGSRLTVL.

The J gene is TRBJ2-5, the V gene TRBV27; a weak D match, TRBD1 (6 bases). Germline V gene data show CDR1 as MNHEY and CDR2 as SMNVEV (reference sequence). Trimming left V 5 bases short and J 7 bases short, with 23 bases between. This CDR3 has 16 residues. CDR3 sequence (DNA): TGTGCCAGCAGTCCCATTCCAGACAGGCTGGGAAGGACCCAGTACTTC. Protein: CASSPIPDRLGRTQYF.

The chain employs TRBV30 and TRBJ1-4; TRBD1 matches at 9 bases. Per germline, CDR1 GTSNPN and CDR2 SVGIG (reference sequence). The CDR3 is 17 amino acids. V lost 5 bases, J lost 8 bases, and 18 bases stayed unmatched. CDR3 protein: CAWALDRGSTGNEKLFF. The CDR3 region has the DNA TGTGCCTGGGCCCTCGACAGGGGGAGTACCGGGAACGAAAAACTGTTTTTT. The full variable domain, in which reference TRBV30 and TRBJ1-4 provide the parts outside the CDR3, is SQTIHQWPATLVQPVGSPLSLECTVEGTSNPNLYWYRQAAGRGLQLLFYSVGIGQISSEVPQNLSASRPQDRQFILSSKKLLLSDSGFYLCAWALDRGSTGNEKLFFGSGTQLSVL.

The V call is TRBV7-7, the J call TRBJ2-7, with 10 nucleotides matching TRBD1. Unmatched junction bases numbered 3, after V lost 3 bases and J lost 1 base. The CDR3 runs 15 residues. Germline V gene sequence: CDR1 SSHAT, CDR2 FNYEAQ (reference sequence). The CDR3 sequence is CASSLGQGKSYEQYF. The CDR3 DNA reads as TGTGCCAGCAGCTTGGGACAGGGGAAGTCCTACGAGCAGTACTTC.

V gene TRBV7-2 combines with J gene TRBJ2-7, with 7 bases lining up with TRBD1. Looked up from germline, CDR1 is SGHTA and CDR2 is FQGNSA. CDR3 length equals 14 residues. V gave up 2 bases and J gave up 3 bases; unmatched junction bases: 4. The CDR3 region is CASSLWTGGYEQYF. The DNA of the CDR3 is TGTGCCAGCAGCTTATGGACAGGAGGCTACGAGCAGTACTTC. The variable domain in full, completed from reference TRBV7-2 and TRBJ2-7, reads GAGVSQSPSNKVTEKGKDVELRCDPISGHTALYWYRQSLGQGLEFLIYFQGNSAPDKSGLPSDRFSAERTGGSVSTLTIQRTQQEDSAVYLCASSLWTGGYEQYFGPGTRLTVT.

This chain links TRBV4-3 with TRBJ2-1, with 9 nucleotides matching TRBD2. Germline V lookup: CDR1 LGHNA, CDR2 YSLEER. The CDR3 consists of 15 residues. V shed 4 bases, J shed 9 bases, and the junction held 10 bases outside the gene matches. In nucleotides, the CDR3 is TGCGCCAGCAGCCGGAGAGCGGGGGGTCAAGGTGAGCAGTTCTTC. Protein sequence: CASSRRAGGQGEQFF.

This clone showed up just once. The same CDR3 arises from other DNA sequences in this sample as well. V gene TRBV2 combines with J gene TRBJ2-1; unclear D gene. Germline assignment: CDR1 SNHLY and CDR2 FYNNEI. Trimming shortened V by 5 bases and J by 4 bases, and 3 bases separated the two germline ends. The length of the CDR3 is 11 residues. CDR3 sequence: CASSSYNEQFF. For the CDR3, the DNA is TGTGCCAGCAGTTCGTACAATGAGCAGTTCTTC.

In this sample, this clone turned up once. The chain is built from TRBV5-5 and TRBJ2-5; TRBD2 agrees at 8 bases. CDR3 size: 15 residues. CDR1 and CDR2 from the germline V gene are SGHKS and YYEKEE (reference sequence). The J segment lost 1 base and the V segment lost 3 bases, leaving 5 bases of the junction unmatched. Here the CDR3 reads CASSSPAGGQETQYF. CDR3 nucleotides: TGTGCCAGCAGCTCCCCGGCGGGGGGCCAAGAGACCCAGTACTTC.

The V gene is TRBV6-2 or TRBV6-3, the J gene TRBJ2-7; no reliable D call. V lost 5 bases to trimming and J lost 3 bases, with 5 bases between them. Germline lookup yields CDR1 MNHEY and CDR2 SVGEGT. The CDR3 sequence is 11 residues long. CDR3 nucleotides: TGTGCCAGCAGTCAAAACTACGAGCAGTACTTC. Translation gives CASSQNYEQYF.

The V call is TRBV7-2, the J call TRBJ2-7; weak D call: TRBD1 (7 bases). Germline V gene data show CDR1 as SGHTA and CDR2 as FQGNSA. This CDR3 region has 13 residues. V shed 5 bases and J shed 4 bases, with 12 bases lying between them. CDR3 DNA: TGTGCCAGCAGCCCGGCGGGACAGTACGAGCAGTACTTC. As protein: CASSPAGQYEQYF.

This rearrangement joins TRBV6-5 to TRBJ1-5, with D unresolved. V was trimmed by 10 bases and J by 0 bases, leaving 16 bases between them. CDR1 is MNHEY and CDR2 is SVGAGI in the germline V gene. The CDR3 has 15 residues. The CDR3 protein is CATDVAVYSNQPQHF. The CDR3 DNA is TGTGCCACAGACGTAGCGGTGTATAGCAATCAGCCCCAGCATTTT.

The rearrangement links TRBV7-3 to TRBJ2-6; the D gene is possibly TRBD1 (6 bases). V shed 6 bases and J shed 1 base, with 13 bases lying between them. The CDR3 spans 16 residues. Germline CDR1 is SGHTA and CDR2 is FQGTGA. DNA for the CDR3: TGTGCCAGCAGAAAAACAGGGCATTCTGGGGCCAACGTCCTGACTTTC. Amino acids: CASRKTGHSGANVLTF.

The V and J genes are TRBV5-6 and TRBJ1-1, with 7 bases that match TRBD1. Unmatched junction bases numbered 14, after V lost 1 base and J lost 5 bases. From germline, CDR1 is SGHDT and CDR2 YYEEEE. The CDR3 runs 17 residues. The CDR3 region is CASSLMYTGAEITEAFF. The CDR3 DNA reads as TGTGCCAGCAGCTTGATGTATACAGGGGCAGAAATAACTGAAGCTTTCTTT.

The rearrangement uses TRBV5-1 and TRBJ1-4; D gene uncertain. Per germline, CDR1 SGHRS and CDR2 YFSETQ. V was cut by 6 bases and J by 2 bases, with 17 bases left in between. The CDR3 is 16 residues long. CDR3: CASKGQPSGTNEKLFF. The CDR3 bases are TGCGCCAGCAAAGGGCAGCCGAGCGGGACTAATGAAAAACTGTTTTTT. Full variable domain (remainder filled in from reference TRBV5-1 and TRBJ1-4): KAGVTQTPRYLIKTRGQQVTLSCSPISGHRSVSWYQQTPGQGLQFLFEYFSETQRNKGNFPGRFSGRQFSNSRSEMNVSTLELGDSALYLCASKGQPSGTNEKLFFGSGTQLSVL.

This chain connects TRBV30 to TRBJ1-4; D possibly corresponds to TRBD1 (6 bases). This CDR3 comprises 15 residues. Trimming removed 3 bases at V and 8 bases at J, with 19 bases between. Per germline, CDR1 GTSNPN and CDR2 SVGIG (reference sequence). The CDR3 protein is CAWSFTGGPGEKLFF. DNA for the CDR3: TGTGCCTGGAGCTTTACCGGGGGGCCTGGGGAAAAACTGTTTTTT.

This chain uses TRBV19 with TRBJ1-2; no reliable D call. Between the trimmed V and J ends, which lost 1 base and 9 bases, there was a span of 12 bases. Germline V gene sequence: CDR1 LNHDA, CDR2 SQIVND (reference sequence). The CDR3 is 13 amino acids. DNA for the CDR3: TGTGCCAGTAGTATAGGTCAGGTGGGTCGCTACACCTTC. Its protein product is CASSIGQVGRYTF.

J is TRBJ2-3 and V is TRBV6-5, with 12 bases fitting TRBD2. Per the germline V gene, CDR1 is MNHEY and CDR2 is SVGAGI. The CDR3 contains 14 residues. Trimming removed 4 bases from V and 14 bases from J; junction bases left unmatched: 10. CDR3 in amino acids: CASSSRTSGEVVYF. CDR3 DNA sequence: TGTGCCAGCAGTTCCAGGACTAGCGGGGAAGTTGTGTATTTT.

The V call is TRBV7-9, the J call TRBJ1-1, with a possible D match to TRBD1 (6 bases). Germline assignment: CDR1 SEHNR and CDR2 FQNEAQ (reference sequence). The V end was cut by 3 bases, the J end by 1 base, with 12 bases between. This CDR3 is built from 15 residues. CDR3 DNA: TGTGCCAGCAGCTTTGCAGGGGTCGGGAACACTGAAGCTTTCTTT. Its protein is CASSFAGVGNTEAFF. Complete variable domain (other parts from reference TRBV7-9 and TRBJ1-1): DTGVSQNPRHKITKRGQNVTFRCDPISEHNRLYWYRQTLGQGPEFLTYFQNEAQLEKSRLLSDRFSAERPKGSFSTLEIQRTEQGDSAMYLCASSFAGVGNTEAFFGQGTRLTVV.

V and J are TRBV5-1 and TRBJ2-7; D unclear. V was clipped by 5 bases and J by 3 bases, with 15 bases between them. Germline lookup yields CDR1 SGHRS and CDR2 YFSETQ. This CDR3 spans 14 amino acids. This CDR3 reads CASRSHDGDYEQYF. CDR3 sequence (DNA): TGCGCCAGCAGGTCCCATGACGGAGACTACGAGCAGTACTTC.

The J gene is TRBJ2-3, the V gene TRBV19; 7 bases agree with TRBD1. With V trimmed by 1 base and J by 1 base, 5 bases remained unmatched. Germline assignment: CDR1 LNHDA and CDR2 SQIVND (reference sequence). The length of the CDR3 is 16 residues. CDR3 amino acids: CASSIVRGQGTDTQYF. CDR3 DNA sequence: TGTGCCAGTAGTATAGTAAGGGGGCAGGGCACAGATACGCAGTATTTT.

V usage is TRBV10-3 and J usage is TRBJ2-7, with 10 bases aligning to TRBD1. The CDR3 consists of 13 residues. Trimming at V came to 10 bases and at J to 5 bases, leaving 8 bases not matched to a gene. CDR1 ENHRY and CDR2 SYGVKD come from the germline V gene. CDR3 DNA: TGTGCCACCAGGACAGGGGGAGTCAACGAGCAGTACTTC. Translated: CATRTGGVNEQYF.

The rearrangement joins TRBV7-6 to TRBJ1-1; 10 nucleotides match TRBD1. V shed 5 bases and J 6 bases; nucleotides not matched to a gene: 12. The CDR3 is 16 residues long. Germline V CDR1 and CDR2: SGHVS, FNYEAQ. The CDR3 nucleotides are TGTGCCAGCAGCCGAGGGGTGGGACAGGGGCACGCTGAAGCTTTCTTT. Protein product: CASSRGVGQGHAEAFF.

The chain is built from TRBV6-2 or TRBV6-3 and TRBJ2-7; D unresolved. From germline, CDR1 is MNHEY and CDR2 SVGEGT. The germline V and J ends were trimmed by 0 bases and 4 bases, with 10 bases remaining between them. The CDR3 sequence is 14 residues long. The CDR3 loop reads CASSYSSEWYEQYF. The CDR3 DNA reads TGTGCCAGCAGTTACTCGTCAGAATGGTACGAGCAGTACTTC.

This sequence joins TRBV19 and TRBJ1-4; D gene uncertain. Germline V CDR1 and CDR2: LNHDA, SQIVND (reference sequence). Trimming left V 7 bases short and J 4 bases short, with 10 bases between. The CDR3 contains 13 residues. The CDR3 reads CASNRGINEKLFF. As DNA, the CDR3 is TGTGCCAGTAATCGAGGGATTAATGAAAAACTGTTTTTT. The complete variable domain, with remaining parts taken from reference TRBV19 and TRBJ1-4, reads DGGITQSPKYLFRKEGQNVTLSCEQNLNHDAMYWYRQDPGQGLRLIYYSQIVNDFQKGDIAEGYSVSREKKESFPLTVTSAQKNPTAFYLCASNRGINEKLFFGSGTQLSVL.

The V call is TRBV5-4, the J call TRBJ1-6; 8 bases match TRBD1. CDR3 size: 16 residues. Trimming cost V 2 bases and J 6 bases; bases outside gene matches: 7. The germline gives CDR1 SGHNT, CDR2 YYREEE (reference sequence). CDR3 protein: CASSLDSGQVNSPLHF. DNA of the CDR3: TGTGCCAGCAGCTTAGATTCGGGACAGGTTAATTCACCCCTCCACTTT.

The chain joins TRBV5-5 to TRBJ1-2; 7 nucleotides match TRBD1. Trimming at V came to 0 bases and at J to 2 bases, leaving 10 bases not matched to a gene. The CDR3 runs 17 residues. Germline loops: CDR1 SGHKS, CDR2 YYEKEE (reference sequence). The DNA of the CDR3 is TGTGCCAGCAGCTTGGCTGGTCAGGGGGGACGAAACTATGGCTACACCTTC. Protein sequence: CASSLAGQGGRNYGYTF.

This chain connects TRBV20-1 to TRBJ2-7, with a weak D call TRBD2 (5 bases). Deletions cut 2 bases from V and 10 bases from J, with 12 bases between. This CDR3 is 11 amino acids long. The germline V gene encodes CDR1 DFQATT and CDR2 SNEGSKA (reference sequence). The CDR3 DNA reads as TGCAGTGCTAGATCGGGGTTCGAACAGTACTTC. Its protein is CSARSGFEQYF.

The rearrangement links TRBV10-2 to TRBJ2-1, with 8 bases fitting TRBD2. There are 13 residues in the CDR3. Germline lookup yields CDR1 WSHSY and CDR2 SAAADI. The CDR3 sequence is CAARGGGPFAQFF. Written as DNA, the CDR3 is TGCGCAGCTAGAGGCGGGGGGCCCTTCGCCCAGTTCTTC.

V is TRBV19 and J is TRBJ2-7; the D gene is possibly TRBD1 (6 bases). The CDR3 length is 12 residues. The germline V gene has CDR1 LNHDA and CDR2 SQIVND (reference sequence). Trimming took 4 bases from V and 6 from J, leaving 10 bases between them. This CDR3 is CASSTTGREQYF. In DNA, the CDR3 is TGTGCCAGTAGTACTACAGGGCGCGAGCAGTACTTC.

In the case of this clone: A read error may account for a junction end that differs from germline. The V and J genes are TRBV6-1 and TRBJ1-2, with D perhaps TRBD1 (6 bases). CDR1 is MNHNS, CDR2 SASEGT, per germline. The CDR3 length is 14 residues. The CDR3 loop is CASGDRPEGYGYTF. In nucleotides, the CDR3 is TGTGCCAGCGGTGACAGGCCCGAGGGATATGGCTACACCTTC.